This T cell receptor beta chain was profiled in a study of Ad26.COV2.S vaccination and SARS-CoV-2 variants (dated by TCRdb to the early 2020s). About the full investigation: Donors in the vaccine arm were drawn from COV1001, a multicentre, randomized, double-blind, placebo-controlled phase I-IIa trial testing Ad26.COV2.S in healthy adults. Dosing of Ad26.COV2.S was intramuscular, at either 5x10^10 or 1x10^11 viral particles, delivered as one shot or as two shots spaced 56 days apart. The specificity and breadth of SARS-CoV-2-reactive T cell receptors after Ad26.COV2.S vaccination were assessed by TCRbeta repertoire sequencing. A total of 32 samples were included in the TCR-sequenced set, comprising about 20 Ad26.COV2.S vaccine recipients, 5 placebo recipients and 8 SARS-CoV-2 convalescent individuals. Trial participants were randomized into five groups of five, in which low-dose or high-dose Ad26.COV2.S was given once or twice, or placebo was given on both occasions. Blinding of investigators to trial group allocation was maintained during experiments and outcome assessment. Here is what the overall study found, with its caveats: After vaccination, spike-specific CD8+ and CD4+ T cell responses were reported to show substantial breadth. The study was not powered to compare responses between vaccine doses or regimens. It was noted by the authors that total T cell responses may have been underestimated by the TCR breadth and depth analyses. Comparable non-spike TCR breadth was observed between vaccine and placebo recipients, consistent with only spike being contained in the vaccine. Compared with placebo recipients, Ad26.COV2.S recipients showed higher spike-specific TCR breadth (P = 0.0014).

The germline V gene yields MDHEN for CDR1 and SYDVKM for CDR2. V and J lose 5 bases and 1 base, and a span of 8 bases separates them. The cysteine opens and the phenylalanine closes a CDR3 of 13 amino acids. Here the CDR3 DNA is all that survives: 39 bases in frame from base 1. In the paper's terms, the treatment or condition label means: around 19 received Ad26.COV2.S at low or high dose, single or two shots; about 5 received placebo; per-sample allocation not given. Repertoires of vaccine and placebo recipients were sequenced from samples taken on day 63 after the first injection. Cohort 1b enrolled 25 to 30 adults aged 18-55 years at a single site in Boston, USA, between 29 July and 7 August 2020. As a vaccine, Ad26.COV2.S was a replication-incompetent adenovirus type 26 vector that expressed a prefusion-stabilized SARS-CoV-2 spike protein derived from the original Wuhan strain. The immunoSEQ Assay was used to sequence TCRbeta CDR3 regions. After extraction, genomic DNA underwent amplification by bias-controlled multiplex PCR, followed by high-throughput sequencing. Regarding the original processing steps: To quantify the absolute abundance of every unique TCRbeta CDR3 region, sequences were collapsed and filtered. Usable DNA was measured by amplifying reference genes present in all nucleated cells, and TCRbeta template counts were normalized to that usable DNA to estimate T cell fraction. Repertoire TCRs were annotated as SARS-CoV-2-specific when V gene, CDR3 amino acid sequence and J gene were exactly matched to a known reactive TCR set. The reference SARS-CoV-2 TCR set came from MIRA and was filtered for enrichment in COVID-19-positive ImmuneCODE repertoires, removing public or cross-reactive TCRs. Based on the MIRA antigens, annotated TCRs were further analysed at the level of specific ORF or position within ORF. Depth was the summed frequency of annotated unique rearrangements, while breadth was defined as annotated unique rearrangements over total unique productive rearrangements. TCR breadth was compared between groups using two-sided Wilcoxon rank-sum tests. TCRdb stores this immuneACCESS table with in-frame sequences only. Part of the clones is absent; in the studies checked, under half of the shortfall reflects unresolved V genes, and no reason is known for the rest. V and J calls and clone size follow that table, whereas D and trimming were derived from the DNA. A total of 440,000 or so clones appear in this sample, 90% of them only once. Clones ranked in the top ten supply about 4.5% of the sample.

With respect to this clone: Its antigen is unknown. No base-level quality is on record; no much larger clone is a single base apart.

This specimen consisted of peripheral blood, obtained in a trial of Ad26.COV2.S vaccine versus placebo. This TCR was recovered from a person aged 18-60 years who received the Ad26.COV2.S COVID-19 vaccine or a placebo. The chain is encoded by TRBV28 joined to TRBJ1-1; D gene: possibly TRBD1, on 5 matching bases. The DNA reads TGTGCCAGCAGTGTGGGGCCGAACACTGAAGCTTTCTTT. This translates into CASSVGPNTEAFF.